This T cell receptor (beta chain) was captured by sequencing in a study of blood T cell repertoires in COVID-19. Overall study: Acute and convalescent COVID-19 specimens originated in the United States, Italy and Spain. PBMCs, B-cell-depleted T cells, or T cells provided the cDNA or gDNA that made up the material.

This CDR3 region has 16 residues. Germline assignment: CDR1 MGHDK and CDR2 SYGVNS. V shed 5 bases and J 5 bases; nucleotides not matched to a gene: 13. TCRdb's copy holds only in-frame clones and misses some; the assay was immunoSEQ multiplex PCR. The data hold about 50,000 clones, with about 80% observed a single time. Sequenced sample: peripheral blood. The gene calls are TRBV25-1 and TRBJ2-7, with 9 bases that match TRBD1. This clonotype originated in a man between 60 and 75 years old with acute or convalescent COVID-19. CDR3 nucleotides: TGTGCCAGCAGTCCTTGGGGACAGGGTCGGAGGAACGAGCAGTACTTC. Amino acid sequence: CASSPWGQGRRNEQYF.